This TCR beta chain emerged from a study of T cell changes during pregnancy in multiple sclerosis. Assay: immunoSEQ multiplex PCR; the TCRdb copy retains only in-frame clones and omits some. The sample holds almost 50,000 clones, nearly 95% seen once. V was shortened by 0 bases and J by 8 bases, with 10 bases between the two germline ends. Germline assignment: CDR1 MGHRA and CDR2 YSYEKL. The CDR3 consists of 13 residues. This TCR came from a female donor with multiple sclerosis, enrolled in a pregnancy study. This material consisted of peripheral blood, taken after pregnancy. J is TRBJ1-2 and V is TRBV4-1; maybe TRBD1 (5 bases). Here the CDR3 DNA reads TGCGCCAGCAGCCAAGACAGGGCGGCCGGCTACACCTTC. It encodes CASSQDRAAGYTF.